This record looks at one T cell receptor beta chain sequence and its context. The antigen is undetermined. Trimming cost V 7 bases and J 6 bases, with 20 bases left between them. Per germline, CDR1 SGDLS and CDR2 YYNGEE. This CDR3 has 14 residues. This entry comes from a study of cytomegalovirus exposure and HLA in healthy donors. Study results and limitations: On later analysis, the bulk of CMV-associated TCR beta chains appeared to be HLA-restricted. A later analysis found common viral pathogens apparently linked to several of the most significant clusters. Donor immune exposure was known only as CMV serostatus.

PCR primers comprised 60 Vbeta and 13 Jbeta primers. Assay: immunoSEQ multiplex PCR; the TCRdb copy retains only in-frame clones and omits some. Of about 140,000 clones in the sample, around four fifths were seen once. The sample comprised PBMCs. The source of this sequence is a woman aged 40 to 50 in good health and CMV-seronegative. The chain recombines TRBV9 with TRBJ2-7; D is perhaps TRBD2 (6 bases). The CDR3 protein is CASAGKGSIGEQYF. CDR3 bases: TGTGCCAGCGCGGGAAAAGGTAGTATCGGCGAGCAGTACTTC.